Listed below are T cell receptor beta chains from one sample, sequenced in a study of blood T cell repertoires in COVID-19. Data came from immunoSEQ multiplex PCR; TCRdb stores just in-frame clones and leaves some out. The profile shows 280,000 or so clones, about nine tenths of them singletons. Sequenced material: PBMCs or T cells enriched from blood (not recorded which). The source is a woman in her forties or fifties who had been exposed to COVID-19. CDR3s include the opening cysteine and the closing phenylalanine or tryptophan. The order of the fields is J gene, V gene, D gene, clone size, CDR3 DNA, CDR3 protein. A D gene is named only where the DNA matches it firmly. The size of a clone is reported for some rows only, either as once, few or many, or as a class for expanded clones.

TRBJ2-7	TRBV2	NA	few	TGTGCCAGCAGTGAACAAGACTGGCACGAGCAGTACTTC	CASSEQDWHEQYF
TRBJ1-6	TRBV19	TRBD1	NA	TGTGCCAGTAGCGAACGAGGGGGCTCACCCCTCCACTTT	CASSERGGSPLHF
TRBJ1-4	TRBV4-1	NA	NA	TGCGCCAGCACAAGAGGACAGACCGCAACTAATGAAAAACTGTTTTTT	CASTRGQTATNEKLFF
TRBJ1-2	TRBV7-9	TRBD1	NA	TGTGCCAGCAGCCTAATTAGGTTAGGACAGGGGAATGGCTACACCTTC	CASSLIRLGQGNGYTF
TRBJ1-6	TRBV7-2	NA	NA	TGTGCCAGCAGCACTTGGGCTATGAATTCACCCCTCCACTTT	CASSTWAMNSPLHF
TRBJ1-1	TRBV9	TRBD1	NA	TGTGCCAGCAGCGGGGGAACCGGGACAGGGGATGAAGCTTTCTTT	CASSGGTGTGDEAFF
TRBJ2-1	TRBV3-1/TRBV3-2	TRBD2	NA	TGTGCCAGCAGCCAAGACCGAAAGCGGGGGGGCCCTCCGGTAGGGCAGTTCTTC	CASSQDRKRGGPPVGQFF
TRBJ1-2	TRBV28	TRBD1	NA	TGTGCCAGCAGTCCATCGACAGGGGGCGGCTACACCTTC	CASSPSTGGGYTF
TRBJ2-2	TRBV24-1	NA	once	TGTGCCACCAGTGGCCCCGAGGAGTCCCGTATCCCCCCTCCGAACACCGGGGAGCTGTTTTTT	CATSGPEESRIPPPNTGELFF
TRBJ1-5	TRBV15	NA	NA	TGTGCCACCAGCAGAGATTTAGGAGTTCAGCCCCAGCATTTT	CATSRDLGVQPQHF
TRBJ2-3	TRBV5-1	NA	NA	TGCGCCAGCAGCTTGAGACAACGCCTAAGTGGCACAGATACGCAGTATTTT	CASSLRQRLSGTDTQYF
TRBJ1-2	TRBV29-1	NA	NA	TGCAGCGTTGAAGGTGACAGTTTTGGCTACACCTTC	CSVEGDSFGYTF
TRBJ1-2	TRBV5-4	NA	NA	TGTGCCAGCAGCTTGAAAACAGCCGGTAGGGGCTACACCTTC	CASSLKTAGRGYTF
TRBJ1-1	TRBV7-8	TRBD1	NA	TGTGCCAGCAGCTTAGGGTCCGGGACAGGGGCGGAAGCTTTCTTT	CASSLGSGTGAEAFF
TRBJ1-4	TRBV28	TRBD1	NA	TGTGCCAGCAGTTTAGGGGGACAGGGGGACGAAAAACTGTTTTTT	CASSLGGQGDEKLFF
TRBJ1-2	TRBV4-1	NA	NA	TGCGCCAGCAGCCAAGAGTCTTCGGTCGGGCAGCGGTATGGCTACACCTTC	CASSQESSVGQRYGYTF
TRBJ1-2	TRBV28	TRBD1	NA	TGTGCCAGCAGTTCAGGGGGCCCCCTTCTTAACTATGGCTACACCTTC	CASSSGGPLLNYGYTF
TRBJ1-6	TRBV2	NA	once	TGTGCCAGCAGGCCCCAGACACTGTATAATTCACCCCTCCACTTT	CASRPQTLYNSPLHF